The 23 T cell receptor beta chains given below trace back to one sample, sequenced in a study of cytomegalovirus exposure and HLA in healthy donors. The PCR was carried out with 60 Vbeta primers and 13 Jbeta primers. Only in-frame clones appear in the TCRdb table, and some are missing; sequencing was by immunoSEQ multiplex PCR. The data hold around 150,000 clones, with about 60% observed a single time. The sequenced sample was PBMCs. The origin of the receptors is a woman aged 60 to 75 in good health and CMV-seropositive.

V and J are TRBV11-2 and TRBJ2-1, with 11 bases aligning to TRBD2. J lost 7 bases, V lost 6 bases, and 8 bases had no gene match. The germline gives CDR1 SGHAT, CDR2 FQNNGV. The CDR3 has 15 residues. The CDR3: CASSFLAGGRNEQFF. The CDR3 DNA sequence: TGTGCCAGCAGTTTCCTAGCGGGAGGTCGGAATGAGCAGTTCTTC.

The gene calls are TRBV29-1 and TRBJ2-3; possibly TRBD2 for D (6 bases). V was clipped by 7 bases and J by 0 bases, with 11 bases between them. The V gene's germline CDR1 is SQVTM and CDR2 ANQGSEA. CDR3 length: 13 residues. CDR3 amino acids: CSAQRASTDTQYF. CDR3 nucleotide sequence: TGCAGCGCCCAGCGGGCTAGCACAGATACGCAGTATTTT.

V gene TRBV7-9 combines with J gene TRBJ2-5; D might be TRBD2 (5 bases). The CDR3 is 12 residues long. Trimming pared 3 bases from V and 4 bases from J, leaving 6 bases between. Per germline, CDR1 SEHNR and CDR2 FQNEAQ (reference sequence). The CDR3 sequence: CASSFAGETQYF. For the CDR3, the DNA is TGTGCCAGCAGCTTTGCGGGAGAGACCCAGTACTTC.

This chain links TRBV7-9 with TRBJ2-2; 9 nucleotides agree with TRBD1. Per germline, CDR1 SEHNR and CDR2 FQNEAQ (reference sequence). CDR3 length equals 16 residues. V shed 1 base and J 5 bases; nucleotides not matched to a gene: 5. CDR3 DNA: TGTGCCAGCAGCTTAGGACGAGGACAGGGGACCGGGGAGCTGTTTTTT. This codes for CASSLGRGQGTGELFF.

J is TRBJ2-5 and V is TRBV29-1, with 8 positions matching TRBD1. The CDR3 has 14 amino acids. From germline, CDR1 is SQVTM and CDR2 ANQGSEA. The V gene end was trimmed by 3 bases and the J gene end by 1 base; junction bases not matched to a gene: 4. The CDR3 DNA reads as TGCAGCGTTGAGGACAGGGTGGGCCAAGAGACCCAGTACTTC. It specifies CSVEDRVGQETQYF.

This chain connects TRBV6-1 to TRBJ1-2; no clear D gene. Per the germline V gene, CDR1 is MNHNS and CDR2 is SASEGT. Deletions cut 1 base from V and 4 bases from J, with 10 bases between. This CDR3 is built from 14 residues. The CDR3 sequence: CASSEGTSVYGYTF. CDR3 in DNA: TGTGCCAGCAGTGAAGGTACGTCGGTCTATGGCTACACCTTC.

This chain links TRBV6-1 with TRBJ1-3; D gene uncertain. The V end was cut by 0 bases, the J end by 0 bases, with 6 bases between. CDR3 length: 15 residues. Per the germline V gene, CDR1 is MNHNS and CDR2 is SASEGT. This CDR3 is CASSEAHSSGNTIYF. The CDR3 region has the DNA TGTGCCAGCAGTGAAGCTCACAGCTCTGGAAACACCATATATTTT.

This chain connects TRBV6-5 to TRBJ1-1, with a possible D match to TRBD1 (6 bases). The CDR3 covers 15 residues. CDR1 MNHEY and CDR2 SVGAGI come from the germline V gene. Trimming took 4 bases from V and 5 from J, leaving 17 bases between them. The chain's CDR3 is CASSSPKQGKTEAFF. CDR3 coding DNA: TGTGCCAGCAGTTCCCCGAAACAGGGAAAGACTGAAGCTTTCTTT.

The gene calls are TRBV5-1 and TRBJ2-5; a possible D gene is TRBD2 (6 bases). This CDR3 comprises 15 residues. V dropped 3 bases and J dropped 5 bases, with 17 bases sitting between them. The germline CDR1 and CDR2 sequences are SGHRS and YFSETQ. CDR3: CASSSGGRSGETQYF. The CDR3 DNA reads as TGCGCCAGCAGCTCTGGGGGACGGAGCGGGGAGACCCAGTACTTC. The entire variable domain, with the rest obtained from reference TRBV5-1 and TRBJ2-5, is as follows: KAGVTQTPRYLIKTRGQQVTLSCSPISGHRSVSWYQQTPGQGLQFLFEYFSETQRNKGNFPGRFSGRQFSNSRSEMNVSTLELGDSALYLCASSSGGRSGETQYFGPGTRLLVL.

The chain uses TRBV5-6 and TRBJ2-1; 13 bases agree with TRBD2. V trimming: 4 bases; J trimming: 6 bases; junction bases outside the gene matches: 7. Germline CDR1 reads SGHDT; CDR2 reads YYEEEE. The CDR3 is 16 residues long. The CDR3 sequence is CASSLETSGRFNEQFF. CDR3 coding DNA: TGTGCCAGCAGCCTAGAGACTAGCGGGAGGTTCAATGAGCAGTTCTTC.

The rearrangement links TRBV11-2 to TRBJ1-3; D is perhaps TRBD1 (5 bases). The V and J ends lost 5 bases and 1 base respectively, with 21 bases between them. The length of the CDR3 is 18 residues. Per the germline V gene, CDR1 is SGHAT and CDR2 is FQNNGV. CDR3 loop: CASSPRIGGAHSGNTIYF. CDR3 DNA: TGTGCCAGCAGCCCCCGGATTGGCGGGGCCCATTCTGGAAACACCATATATTTT. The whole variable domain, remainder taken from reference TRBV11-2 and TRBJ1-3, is EAGVAQSPRYKIIEKRQSVAFWCNPISGHATLYWYQQILGQGPKLLIQFQNNGVVDDSQLPKDRFSAERLKGVDSTLKIQPAKLEDSAVYLCASSPRIGGAHSGNTIYFGEGSWLTVV.

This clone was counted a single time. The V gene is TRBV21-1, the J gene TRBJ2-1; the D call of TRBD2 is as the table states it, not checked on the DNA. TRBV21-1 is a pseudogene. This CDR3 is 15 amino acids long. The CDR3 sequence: CASRQGLAGEIEQFF. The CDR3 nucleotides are TGTGCCAGCAGACAGGGACTAGCGGGAGAAATTGAGCAGTTCTTC.

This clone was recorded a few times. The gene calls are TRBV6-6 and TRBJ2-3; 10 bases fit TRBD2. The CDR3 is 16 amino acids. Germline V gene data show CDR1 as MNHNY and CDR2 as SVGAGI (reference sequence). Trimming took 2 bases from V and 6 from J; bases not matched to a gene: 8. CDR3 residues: CASSYGPAGGSDTQYF. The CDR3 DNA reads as TGTGCCAGCAGTTACGGTCCAGCGGGAGGGTCGGATACGCAGTATTTT.

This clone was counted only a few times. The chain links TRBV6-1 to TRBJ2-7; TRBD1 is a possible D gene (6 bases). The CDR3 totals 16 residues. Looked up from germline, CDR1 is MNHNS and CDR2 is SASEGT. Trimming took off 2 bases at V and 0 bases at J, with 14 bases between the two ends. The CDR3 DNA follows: TGTGCCAGCAGTGAACCAGGGGCCACCCGCTCCTACGAGCAGTACTTC. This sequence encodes CASSEPGATRSYEQYF.

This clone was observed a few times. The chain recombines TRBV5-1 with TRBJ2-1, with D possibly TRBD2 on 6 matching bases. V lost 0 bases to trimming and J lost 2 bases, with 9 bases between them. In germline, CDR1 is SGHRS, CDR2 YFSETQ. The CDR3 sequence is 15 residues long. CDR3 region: CASSLAGSAYNEQFF. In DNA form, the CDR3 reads TGCGCCAGCAGCTTGGCCGGGAGCGCCTACAATGAGCAGTTCTTC. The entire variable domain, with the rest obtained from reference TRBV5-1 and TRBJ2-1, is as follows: KAGVTQTPRYLIKTRGQQVTLSCSPISGHRSVSWYQQTPGQGLQFLFEYFSETQRNKGNFPGRFSGRQFSNSRSEMNVSTLELGDSALYLCASSLAGSAYNEQFFGPGTRLTVL.

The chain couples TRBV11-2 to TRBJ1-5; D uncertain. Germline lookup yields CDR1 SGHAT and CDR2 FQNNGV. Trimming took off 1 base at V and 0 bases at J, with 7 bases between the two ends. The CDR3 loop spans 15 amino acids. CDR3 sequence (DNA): TGTGCCAGCAGCTTAGCGGGGAATAGCAATCAGCCCCAGCATTTT. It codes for CASSLAGNSNQPQHF.

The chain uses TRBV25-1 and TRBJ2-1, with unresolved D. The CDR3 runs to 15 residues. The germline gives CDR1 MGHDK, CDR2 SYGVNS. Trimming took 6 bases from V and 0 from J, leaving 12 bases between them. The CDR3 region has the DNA TGTGCCAGCAGCTCTCCTACGAGCTCCTACAATGAGCAGTTCTTC. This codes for CASSSPTSSYNEQFF.

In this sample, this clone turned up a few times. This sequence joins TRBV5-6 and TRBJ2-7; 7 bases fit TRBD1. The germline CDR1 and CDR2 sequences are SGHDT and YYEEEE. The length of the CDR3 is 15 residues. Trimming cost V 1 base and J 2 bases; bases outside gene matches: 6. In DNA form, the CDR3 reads TGTGCCAGCAGCTTGCAACAGGGGCTCCCCTACGAGCAGTACTTC. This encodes CASSLQQGLPYEQYF.

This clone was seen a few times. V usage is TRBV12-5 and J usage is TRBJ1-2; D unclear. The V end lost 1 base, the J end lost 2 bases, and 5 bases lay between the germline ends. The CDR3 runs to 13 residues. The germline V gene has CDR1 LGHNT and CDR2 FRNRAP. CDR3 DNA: TGTGCTAGTGGTTTGGGGCCGAACTATGGCTACACCTTC. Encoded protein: CASGLGPNYGYTF.

The CDR3: CASKLGGSSGANVLTF. The CDR3 nucleotides read TGTGCCAGCAAACTAGGAGGGAGCTCTGGGGCCAACGTCCTGACTTTC. The V call is TRBV28, the J call TRBJ2-6, with D possibly matching TRBD2 (6 bases). CDR1 is MDHEN, CDR2 SYDVKM, per germline. V was cut by 7 bases and J by 0 bases, with 13 bases left in between. The CDR3 has 16 residues.

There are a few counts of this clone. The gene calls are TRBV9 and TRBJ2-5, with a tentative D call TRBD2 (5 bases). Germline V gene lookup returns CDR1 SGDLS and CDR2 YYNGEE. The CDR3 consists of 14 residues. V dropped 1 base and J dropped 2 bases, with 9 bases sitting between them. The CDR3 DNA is TGTGCCAGCAGCGTAAGTAGCGCACAAGAGACCCAGTACTTC. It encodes CASSVSSAQETQYF. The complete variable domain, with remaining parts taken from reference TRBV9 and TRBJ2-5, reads DSGVTQTPKHLITATGQRVTLRCSPRSGDLSVYWYQQSLDQGLQFLIQYYNGEERAKGNILERFSAQQFPDLHSELNLSSLELGDSALYFCASSVSSAQETQYFGPGTRLLVL.

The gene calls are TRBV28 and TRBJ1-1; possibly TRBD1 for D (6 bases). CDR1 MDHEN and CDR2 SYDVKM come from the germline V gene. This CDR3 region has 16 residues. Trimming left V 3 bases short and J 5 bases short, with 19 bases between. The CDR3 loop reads CASSFGGSGGRTEAFF. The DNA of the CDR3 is TGTGCCAGCAGTTTCGGGGGATCCGGGGGGCGGACTGAAGCTTTCTTT.

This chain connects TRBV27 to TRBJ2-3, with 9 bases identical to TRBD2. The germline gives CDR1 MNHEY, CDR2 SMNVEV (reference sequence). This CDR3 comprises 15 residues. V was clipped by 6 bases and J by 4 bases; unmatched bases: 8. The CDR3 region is CASRRPGLAADTQYF. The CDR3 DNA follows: TGTGCCAGCAGACGCCCGGGACTAGCAGCAGATACGCAGTATTTT.